This section outlines one T cell receptor (beta chain) sequence together with its context. The sample is drawn from a study of blood T cell repertoires in COVID-19. Study overall: Spain, Italy and the United States supplied samples that represented acute and convalescent COVID-19. PBMCs, B-cell-depleted T cells, or T cells were the source of the cDNA or gDNA that made up the material.

In the source study's methods: Reference gene primer amplification gave nucleated cell count estimates. Measured with immunoSEQ multiplex PCR; TCRdb has only the in-frame clones, and not every one. The V and J calls and clone size are taken from that table; D and trimming were inferred from the DNA. Here the sample spans fewer than 75,000 clones, around nine tenths being singletons. Sequencing was done on a sample of peripheral blood. The TCR sequence derives from a man between 65 and 85 years old with acute or convalescent COVID-19.

The CDR3 DNA reads as TGTGCCAGCAGCGTACCTTCTCGAGGGGGGGGCCCACTTGAAGCCCAGTACTTC. Translation gives CASSVPSRGGGPLEAQYF. V and J are TRBV6-2 or TRBV6-3 and TRBJ2-5, with D possibly matching TRBD2 (7 bases). Germline V CDR1 and CDR2: MNHEY, SVGEGT. CDR3 length equals 18 residues. Trimming shortened V by 6 bases and J by 9 bases, and 32 bases separated the two germline ends.